One sample yielded the 10 T cell receptor beta chains listed below, sequenced in a study of PD-1 blockade in classical Hodgkin lymphoma. The method was immunoSEQ multiplex PCR; TCRdb's version includes in-frame clones alone and lacks a portion of them. The sample shows about 150,000 clones, about 78% of them seen only once. Brentuximab vedotin exposure varied, and every patient relapsed after autologous stem cell transplantation. The specimen comprised peripheral blood mononuclear cells (PBMCs), sampled before the second cycle of nivolumab. Receptors originate from a human donor with classical Hodgkin lymphoma.

The rearrangement uses TRBV6-5 and TRBJ2-3; D remains ambiguous. Germline CDR1 is MNHEY and CDR2 is SVGAGI. This CDR3 is 12 amino acids long. Trimming left V 6 bases short and J 2 bases short, with 6 bases between. The DNA for the CDR3 is TGTGCCAGCAGAACGAACACAGATACGCAGTATTTT. It encodes CASRTNTDTQYF.

This clone was seen only a few times. The chain couples TRBV5-1 to TRBJ2-2; D might be TRBD2 (6 bases). The CDR3 has 15 amino acids. Trimming cost V 5 bases and J 8 bases, with 19 bases left between them. The germline V gene encodes CDR1 SGHRS and CDR2 YFSETQ. CDR3 coding DNA: TGCGCCAGCAGTCCCTCCAACGGTGCGGGAGGGGAGCTGTTTTTT. Amino acids: CASSPSNGAGGELFF.

The gene calls are TRBV13 and TRBJ2-5; a possible D gene is TRBD1 (5 bases). The germline V and J ends were trimmed by 5 bases and 1 base, with 11 bases remaining between them. Per the germline V gene, CDR1 is PRHDT and CDR2 is FYEKMQ (reference sequence). The CDR3 has 14 amino acids. The CDR3 protein is CASSTKGIQETQYF. Here the CDR3 DNA reads TGTGCCAGCAGCACGAAGGGGATCCAAGAGACCCAGTACTTC.

This clone has a handful of counts. V and J are TRBV9 and TRBJ1-5; 8 bases are shared with TRBD1. This CDR3 is built from 14 residues. J gave up 5 bases and V 4 bases, and 5 bases lay outside the gene matches. The germline V gene has CDR1 SGDLS and CDR2 YYNGEE. Here the CDR3 DNA reads TGTGCCAGCAGCTTCGGACAGGGCGATCAGCCCCAGCATTTT. Amino acids: CASSFGQGDQPQHF.

This clone appeared a few times. J is TRBJ1-6 and V is TRBV27; no reliable D call. V gave up 5 bases and J gave up 8 bases, with 10 bases separating them. The CDR3 consists of 13 residues. Germline CDR1 is MNHEY and CDR2 is SMNVEV (reference sequence). The CDR3 is CASSPRPHSPLHF. Here the CDR3 DNA reads TGTGCCAGCAGTCCCCGACCCCATTCACCCCTCCACTTT.

The chain uses TRBV9 and TRBJ2-7; D call uncertain. CDR1 is SGDLS and CDR2 is YYNGEE in the germline V gene. Trimming stripped 0 bases from V and 2 bases from J, with 6 bases between. The CDR3 is 13 amino acids. The CDR3 DNA reads as TGTGCCAGCAGCGTAGGATTAGCCTACGAGCAGTACTTC. Translation gives CASSVGLAYEQYF.

The rearrangement links TRBV27 to TRBJ1-1; no reliable D call. CDR3 length: 13 residues. Germline V gene sequence: CDR1 MNHEY, CDR2 SMNVEV (reference sequence). V was cut by 0 bases and J by 3 bases, with 5 bases left in between. The CDR3 sequence: CASSLSPDTEAFF. In DNA form, the CDR3 reads TGTGCCAGCAGTTTATCGCCGGACACTGAAGCTTTCTTT.

The CDR3 loop reads CASSLAGGQGEPDTQYF. The CDR3 DNA is TGCGCCAGCAGCTTGGCGGGTGGCCAGGGGGAGCCAGATACGCAGTATTTT. The chain has TRBV5-1 and TRBJ2-3; 7 bases map to TRBD1. CDR3 size: 17 residues. CDR1 is SGHRS and CDR2 is YFSETQ in the germline V gene. V trimming: 0 bases; J trimming: 4 bases; junction bases outside the gene matches: 11.

The chain employs TRBV21-1 and TRBJ1-6; TRBD1 is the table's D call and was not checked against the DNA. TRBV21-1 is annotated as a pseudogene. The CDR3 contains 15 residues. CDR3 nucleotide sequence: TGTGCCACCAATCCCCGAGGGGGCCCCGATTCACCCCTCCACTTT. This translates into CATNPRGGPDSPLHF.

This clone was seen more than once but under ten times. The chain links TRBV28 to TRBJ2-5; D remains unclear. The V end lost 2 bases, the J end lost 1 base, and 8 bases lay between the germline ends. The CDR3 extends over 14 amino acids. Germline loops: CDR1 MDHEN, CDR2 SYDVKM. The CDR3 DNA reads TGTGCCAGCAGTTTACGACGTCTCCAAGAGACCCAGTACTTC. Amino acids: CASSLRRLQETQYF. The full variable domain, in which reference TRBV28 and TRBJ2-5 provide the parts outside the CDR3, is DVKVTQSSRYLVKRTGEKVFLECVQDMDHENMFWYRQDPGLGLRLIYFSYDVKMKEKGDIPEGYSVSREKKERFSLILESASTNQTSMYLCASSLRRLQETQYFGPGTRLLVL.